This T cell receptor beta chain was captured in a study of T cells in narcolepsy. Whole-study context: Patients with NT1 or NT2 and healthy control donors were enrolled.

Germline CDR1 MNHNS, CDR2 SASEGT. Trimming cost V 4 bases and J 8 bases; bases outside gene matches: 9. This CDR3 is built from 14 residues. As for this clone: The target antigen is unknown.

Study outcomes and limitations: Blood of same and different patients, but not healthy controls, reportedly held recurring autoreactive clonotypes.

The table came from immunoSEQ multiplex PCR; TCRdb's copy has only in-frame clones and leaves some out. The sample lists over 30,000 clones, roughly 80% seen once, with around 1.3% in the top ten. J is TRBJ1-2 and V is TRBV6-1; 8 bases match TRBD1. What was sequenced was CD45RA- memory CD4+ T cells from PBMCs. This receptor was obtained from a human donor with narcolepsy. CDR3 bases: TGTGCCAGCAGTGGCTCAGACAGGGGCGCCGGCTACACCTTC. As protein: CASSGSDRGAGYTF.